This TCR beta chain is from a study of blood T cells in healthy people across ages. Findings and limits, study-wide: Getting older went along with TCR beta diversity per million T cells dropping roughly linearly.

This clonotype turned up a few times. Antigen unknown. A second PCR of roughly 6 to 12 cycles used a sample-barcoded 5' primer and a J-beta primer mix. TCRdb itself ran the 5' RACE reads through MiXCR, one entry per CDR3 protein. The table shows some 850,000 distinct CDR3 sequences, with 25% to 30% occurring only once. Trimming pared 0 bases from V and 5 bases from J, leaving 9 bases between. CDR1 is SGHKS and CDR2 is YYEKEE in the germline V gene (reference sequence). The CDR3 length is 14 residues. The same sample was also studied in work on T cells of mothers and their children. This second study says: Donation involved a few healthy Caucasian mothers and the six children that they had. Related and unrelated pairs show similar shaping of TCR recombination output by thymic selection.

V gene TRBV5-5 combines with J gene TRBJ2-1; D might be TRBD2 (5 bases). Sequencing was carried out using blood. The sequence derives from a boy between 10 and 17 years old in good health. The CDR3 bases are TGTGCCAGCAGCTTGGGAGGGCGGGACAATGAGCAGTTCTTC. It yields the protein CASSLGGRDNEQFF. The entire variable domain, with the rest obtained from reference TRBV5-5 and TRBJ2-1, is as follows: DAGVTQSPTHLIKTRGQQVTLRCSPISGHKSVSWYQQVLGQGPQFIFQYYEKEERGRGNFPDRFSARQFPNYSSELNVNALLLGDSALYLCASSLGGRDNEQFFGPGTRLTVL.